This entry lists 22 T cell receptor beta chains sequenced from one sample in a study of cytomegalovirus exposure and HLA in healthy donors. The primer mix had 60 Vbeta and 13 Jbeta primers. Libraries were prepared by immunoSEQ multiplex PCR; TCRdb keeps only in-frame clonotypes and omits some of them. This table has more than 95,000 clones, roughly three fifths appearing once. Sequenced material: PBMCs. These TCRs come from a man aged 55 to 69 in good health and CMV-seronegative.

The chain recombines TRBV6-1 with TRBJ1-5, with D perhaps matching TRBD1 (5 bases). This CDR3 has 18 residues. Germline V gene data show CDR1 as MNHNS and CDR2 as SASEGT. Trimming took 2 bases from V and 1 from J, leaving 18 bases between them. CDR3 DNA: TGTGCCAGCAGTGAAAGGGGTCCCCCCTGGGGCAGCAATCAGCCCCAGCATTTT. Residues: CASSERGPPWGSNQPQHF.

Note on this clone: The sample has other DNA sequences that encode this CDR3 too. The CDR3 DNA sequence: TGTGCCACCAGCAGAGATGGGCTTGGAGGGAACACTGAAGCTTTCTTT. Protein: CATSRDGLGGNTEAFF. The genes are TRBV15 and TRBJ1-1; unclear D gene. Between the trimmed V and J ends, which lost 0 bases and 1 base, there was a span of 12 bases. The CDR3 loop spans 16 amino acids. Germline V gives CDR1 LNHNV, CDR2 YYDKDF (reference sequence).

This clone appeared a few times. The CDR3: CASSSMESGISYEQYF. CDR3 bases: TGTGCCAGCAGCTCAATGGAGAGCGGGATCTCCTACGAGCAGTACTTC. The chain combines TRBV7-9 with TRBJ2-5; 7 nucleotides agree with TRBD2. The last part of the DNA fits TRBJ2-7 better; the J call may be wrong. The CDR3 spans 16 residues. Germline values: CDR1 SEHNR, CDR2 FQNEAQ (reference sequence).

This clone was seen more than once but under ten times. The chain combines TRBV9 with TRBJ1-2; tentative D call: TRBD1 (6 bases). Deletions cut 0 bases from V and 6 bases from J, with 9 bases between. The CDR3 sequence is 13 residues long. CDR1 SGDLS and CDR2 YYNGEE come from the germline V gene. The CDR3 nucleotides read TGTGCCAGCAGCGTAGTCAGGGGAGATGGCTACACCTTC. It codes for CASSVVRGDGYTF.

The rearrangement joins TRBV7-3 to TRBJ2-7; D unresolved. The germline gives CDR1 SGHTA, CDR2 FQGTGA. The CDR3 consists of 13 residues. Trimming left V 5 bases short and J 5 bases short, with 13 bases between. CDR3 bases: TGTGCCAGCAGCCGATCGCGAGATGACGAGCAGTACTTC. This sequence encodes CASSRSRDDEQYF.

The V and J genes are TRBV18 and TRBJ1-1; 9 bases fit TRBD1. The CDR3 sequence is 14 residues long. CDR1 KGHSH and CDR2 LQKENI come from the germline V gene. Losses at the gene ends were 6 bases for V and 4 bases for J; bases not matched to a gene: 6. CDR3 residues: CASSQQGAGTEAFF. DNA of the CDR3: TGTGCCAGCTCCCAACAGGGGGCTGGCACTGAAGCTTTCTTT.

This chain links TRBV6-9 with TRBJ2-7; D uncertain. This CDR3 region has 13 residues. Trimming cost V 5 bases and J 6 bases, with 14 bases left between them. CDR1 MNHGY and CDR2 SVAAGI come from the germline V gene. In DNA form, the CDR3 reads TGTGCCAGCAGTCCTACCCCCCGCCTCGAGCAGTACTTC. Translation gives CASSPTPRLEQYF.

This clone was picked up a small number of times. The gene calls are TRBV15 and TRBJ1-1; possible D gene TRBD1, 5 bases. The CDR3 consists of 17 residues. In germline, CDR1 is LNHNV, CDR2 YYDKDF (reference sequence). The V and J ends lost 1 base and 3 bases respectively, with 18 bases between them. This CDR3 is CATSRGGGAGYDTEAFF. The CDR3 nucleotides are TGTGCCACCAGCAGAGGGGGTGGCGCAGGGTACGACACTGAAGCTTTCTTT. The variable domain in full, completed from reference TRBV15 and TRBJ1-1, reads DAMVIQNPRYQVTQFGKPVTLSCSQTLNHNVMYWYQQKSSQAPKLLFHYYDKDFNNEADTPDNFQSRRPNTSFCFLDIRSPGLGDTAMYLCATSRGGGAGYDTEAFFGQGTRLTVV.

This clone was picked up a small number of times. The chain is built from TRBV2 and TRBJ2-2; TRBD1 might be the D (6 bases). Germline values: CDR1 SNHLY, CDR2 FYNNEI. This CDR3 is built from 14 residues. Trimming stripped 7 bases from V and 6 bases from J, with 15 bases between. The CDR3 DNA reads as TGTGCCAGCATGAGCAGGGGTAGTGCCGGGGAGCTGTTTTTT. Protein product: CASMSRGSAGELFF.

The CDR3 DNA reads as TGCGCCAGCAGCTTTAGTGCGGGGGTCACAGATACGCAGTATTTT. It encodes CASSFSAGVTDTQYF. This chain links TRBV5-1 with TRBJ2-3; 7 nucleotides match TRBD2. CDR3 length equals 15 residues. The germline V gene has CDR1 SGHRS and CDR2 YFSETQ. Trimming removed 2 bases from V and 2 bases from J; junction bases left unmatched: 5.

The chain is built from TRBV5-5 and TRBJ1-2; possibly TRBD1 for D (6 bases). Trimming took 0 bases from V and 2 from J, leaving 17 bases between them. Germline CDR1 and CDR2: SGHKS and YYEKEE (reference sequence). The CDR3 length is 17 residues. As DNA, the CDR3 is TGTGCCAGCAGCTTGGAAACCACGGGTAGGGGGAACTATGGCTACACCTTC. This codes for CASSLETTGRGNYGYTF.

The chain joins TRBV9 to TRBJ2-1; 7 positions agree with TRBD2. The junction had 12 bases not matched to a gene; V was cut back by 0 bases and J by 9 bases. CDR3 length: 16 residues. Germline CDR1 and CDR2: SGDLS and YYNGEE. The CDR3, as DNA: TGTGCCAGCAGCGTAGGGGCTAGCGGCCCGCAGGGTGAGCAGTTCTTC. It codes for CASSVGASGPQGEQFF.

CDR3 loop: CASFEDSYNEQFF. As DNA, the CDR3 is TGTGCCAGCTTCGAAGACAGCTACAATGAGCAGTTCTTC. The chain has TRBV5-4 and TRBJ2-1, with D maybe TRBD1 (5 bases). CDR3 size: 13 residues. Germline V lookup: CDR1 SGHNT, CDR2 YYREEE (reference sequence). Trimming took 7 bases from V and 3 from J, leaving 11 bases between them.

The gene calls are TRBV6-4 and TRBJ2-1; 8 positions match TRBD2. This CDR3 is 16 amino acids long. V lost 4 bases, J lost 1 base, and 6 bases stayed unmatched. Germline V CDR1 and CDR2: MRHNA, SNTAGT. In DNA, the CDR3 is TGTGCCAGCAGTGCGGATAGCGGGAATTCCTACAATGAGCAGTTCTTC. Translated, it gives CASSADSGNSYNEQFF.

The chain uses TRBV27 and TRBJ1-2; possible D gene TRBD1, 5 bases. The CDR3 is made up of 13 amino acids. Trimming shortened V by 4 bases and J by 8 bases, and 14 bases separated the two germline ends. Germline values: CDR1 MNHEY, CDR2 SMNVEV (reference sequence). In DNA form, the CDR3 reads TGTGCCAGCAGTTCTATTCAGGGCGGCGGCTACACCTTC. It yields the protein CASSSIQGGGYTF.

The J gene is TRBJ1-2, the V gene TRBV2, with D tentatively TRBD1 (6 bases). CDR1 and CDR2 (germline): SNHLY, FYNNEI. The CDR3 is made up of 14 amino acids. V dropped 5 bases and J dropped 8 bases, with 18 bases sitting between them. The CDR3 sequence: CASSTLAGDRGYTF. In DNA, the CDR3 is TGTGCCAGCAGTACCCTCGCAGGTGACAGGGGCTACACCTTC.

This chain uses TRBV28 with TRBJ1-1, with D tentatively TRBD1 (5 bases). The germline CDR1 and CDR2 sequences are MDHEN and SYDVKM. V was pared by 6 bases and J by 4 bases, with 15 bases between. This CDR3 is built from 14 residues. CDR3 DNA sequence: TGTGCCAGCAGGGGGGGGTTCGAGGGCACTGAAGCTTTCTTT. Amino acids: CASRGGFEGTEAFF.

This clone showed up just once. The chain is built from TRBV6-1 and TRBJ1-2; D perhaps matches TRBD1 (6 bases). CDR1 MNHNS and CDR2 SASEGT come from the germline V gene. V was pared by 4 bases and J by 1 base, with 19 bases between. The CDR3 runs 17 residues. Written as DNA, the CDR3 is TGTGCCAGCAGTGGCCCGATGACAGGAGCCGGTAACTATGGCTACACCTTC. This sequence encodes CASSGPMTGAGNYGYTF.

The chain uses TRBV4-1 and TRBJ2-5; maybe TRBD2 (7 bases). This CDR3 region has 16 residues. V was clipped by 1 base and J by 2 bases, with 14 bases between them. CDR1 is MGHRA and CDR2 is YSYEKL in the germline V gene. For the CDR3, the DNA is TGCGCCAGCAGCCAAGGTCCGGGGGGCCTTCAAGAGACCCAGTACTTC. This translates into CASSQGPGGLQETQYF.

The V gene is TRBV6-5, the J gene TRBJ1-4; TRBD1 agrees at 9 bases. J lost 7 bases, V lost 5 bases, and 8 bases had no gene match. The CDR3 totals 15 residues. Germline V gives CDR1 MNHEY, CDR2 SVGAGI. CDR3 sequence reads: CASSRRDRAGEKLFF. The CDR3 DNA reads as TGTGCCAGCAGTCGCCGGGACAGGGCGGGTGAAAAACTGTTTTTT.

This chain links TRBV9 with TRBJ2-7; 9 bases match TRBD2. V lost 2 bases to trimming and J lost 4 bases; unmatched junction nucleotides: 13. CDR3 length: 17 residues. Germline CDR1 and CDR2: SGDLS and YYNGEE. In nucleotides, the CDR3 is TGTGCCAGCAGCGTGGGGCCCGGCGGGGGGGCAAGTTACGAGCAGTACTTC. This translates into CASSVGPGGGASYEQYF.

This clone was counted only a few times. The gene calls are TRBV19 and TRBJ2-3; a possible D gene is TRBD1 (6 bases). Germline CDR1 and CDR2: LNHDA and SQIVND (reference sequence). The V and J ends lost 6 bases and 3 bases respectively, with 10 bases between them. This CDR3 contains 13 residues. CDR3: CASSLDSTDTQYF. In DNA form, the CDR3 reads TGTGCCAGTAGCCTGGACAGTACAGATACGCAGTATTTT.